These T cell receptor beta chains were read from a single sample in a study of blood T cell repertoires in COVID-19. Assay used: immunoSEQ multiplex PCR; TCRdb lists only in-frame clones, some missing. Among around 150,000 clones listed, approximately 93% were seen once. The sample consisted of peripheral blood. The receptors shown here come from a woman aged 60 to 75 with COVID-19, enrolled during active disease. The CDR3 runs from the conserved cysteine through the conserved F or W. D genes are given only for firm matches. Expanded clones get a size class; other rows say once, few or many, or leave the size out.

v_call	j_call	d_call	clone_size	cdr3_aa	cdr3_nt
TRBV7-3	TRBJ1-1	.	.	CASSLKQQGASIMNTEAFF	TGTGCCAGCAGCTTAAAACAGCAAGGGGCCTCGATTATGAACACTGAAGCTTTCTTT
TRBV20-1	TRBJ2-3	.	.	CSATFADTQYF	TGCAGTGCAACCTTCGCGGATACGCAGTATTTT
TRBV7-2	TRBJ2-5	.	.	CASSLDRYQETQYF	TGTGCCAGCAGCTTAGACAGGTACCAAGAGACCCAGTACTTC
TRBV30	TRBJ1-6	TRBD1	once	CASSGQAGSPLHF	TGTGCCTCGAGCGGACAGGCCGGGTCACCCCTCCACTTT
TRBV19	TRBJ1-2	.	.	CASTEVYGYTF	TGTGCCAGTACAGAAGTATATGGCTACACCTTC
TRBV9	TRBJ2-7	TRBD2	.	CASSVEAGGSYEQYF	TGTGCCAGCAGCGTAGAGGCGGGGGGCTCCTACGAGCAGTACTTC
TRBV6-5	TRBJ1-4	TRBD1	.	CASSYSTGGINEKLFF	TGTGCCAGCAGTTACTCAACAGGGGGCATTAATGAAAAACTGTTTTTT
TRBV7-3	TRBJ2-2	.	.	CASSLMFGAGELFF	TGTGCCAGCAGCTTAATGTTCGGGGCCGGGGAGCTGTTTTTT
TRBV7-8	TRBJ2-2	TRBD1	.	CASSSTGGEGTGELFF	TGTGCCAGCAGCTCCACAGGGGGAGAAGGGACCGGGGAGCTGTTTTTT
TRBV30	TRBJ1-4	.	.	CAWSTRQTEKLFF	TGTGCCTGGAGTACCAGACAGACGGAAAAACTGTTTTTT
TRBV7-2	TRBJ1-1	.	.	CASSRQPNTEAFF	TGTGCCAGCAGCCGACAGCCGAACACTGAAGCTTTCTTT
TRBV7-3	TRBJ2-5	TRBD1	.	CASSPNGQGSETQYF	TGTGCCAGCAGCCCCAACGGACAGGGTTCGGAGACCCAGTACTTC
TRBV7-3	TRBJ2-3	.	.	CASSLTNDVTDTQYF	TGTGCCAGCAGCTTGACTAACGATGTCACAGATACGCAGTATTTT
TRBV6-2/TRBV6-3	TRBJ2-3	.	.	CASSYFGRTDTQYF	TGTGCCAGCAGTTACTTTGGCAGAACAGATACGCAGTATTTT
TRBV27	TRBJ1-6	TRBD1	.	CATGTGNSPLHF	TGTGCCACCGGGACAGGGAATTCACCCCTCCACTTT